Listed below are T cell receptor beta chains from one sample, sequenced in a study of low-dose radiotherapy and immunotherapy resistance in tumors. TCRdb itself ran the reads through MiXCR, one entry per CDR3 protein. The sample holds nearly 95,000 distinct CDR3 sequences, 9.4% seen once. Sequencing was performed on PBMCs, taken before treatment. The receptors derive from a male donor with prostate cancer. Both conserved end residues are part of each CDR3. A D gene is named only where the DNA matches it firmly. The size entry is marked missing in some rows and otherwise reads once, few, many or a size class.

clone_size: many; v_call: TRBV13; d_call: TRBD2; j_call: TRBJ2-7; cdr3_nt: TGTGCCAGCAGCTTAGAGGGGGTGGGACTAGCGTTCTCCTACGAGCAGTACTTC; cdr3_aa: CASSLEGVGLAFSYEQYF
clone_size: many; v_call: TRBV12-3/TRBV12-4; d_call: .; j_call: TRBJ1-5; cdr3_nt: TGTGCCAGCAGTTTAGGGGATAGGAGCAATCAGCCCCAGCATTTT; cdr3_aa: CASSLGDRSNQPQHF
clone_size: many; v_call: TRBV11-2; d_call: TRBD2; j_call: TRBJ2-1; cdr3_nt: TGTGCCAGCAGCTTTAGCGGGACTGCTGGCTACGAGCAGTTCTTC; cdr3_aa: CASSFSGTAGYEQFF
clone_size: many; v_call: TRBV29-1; d_call: TRBD1; j_call: TRBJ1-1; cdr3_nt: TGCAGCATAGCCGGGACAGGGTTGAGGGCTGAAGCTTTCTTT; cdr3_aa: CSIAGTGLRAEAFF
clone_size: .; v_call: TRBV3-1; d_call: TRBD1; j_call: TRBJ2-7; cdr3_nt: TGTGCCAGCAGCCCCATGGGACAGGGGGACCACGAGCAGTACTTC; cdr3_aa: CASSPMGQGDHEQYF
clone_size: many; v_call: TRBV29-1; d_call: TRBD1; j_call: TRBJ1-1; cdr3_nt: TGCAGCGTGGACGACAGGGAGCGCACTGAAGCTTTCTTT; cdr3_aa: CSVDDRERTEAFF
clone_size: few; v_call: TRBV28; d_call: .; j_call: TRBJ2-7; cdr3_nt: TGTGCCAGCAGTTCGGCAGGCGCCCGGAACGAGCAGTACTTC; cdr3_aa: CASSSAGARNEQYF
clone_size: many; v_call: TRBV7-2; d_call: .; j_call: TRBJ1-5; cdr3_nt: TGTGCCAGCAGCTTTTATTCAGGGCTCAATCAGCCCCAGCATTTT; cdr3_aa: CASSFYSGLNQPQHF
clone_size: .; v_call: TRBV18; d_call: .; j_call: TRBJ1-4; cdr3_nt: TGTGCCAGCTCACCACCTCGTGGCGTGGCGCTATCCGCTATACTGTTTTTT; cdr3_aa: CASSPPRGVALSAILFF
clone_size: many; v_call: TRBV6-6; d_call: .; j_call: TRBJ2-3; cdr3_nt: TGTGCCAGCAGTTACAGGCCCCGCGGGAGCACAGATACGCAGTATTTT; cdr3_aa: CASSYRPRGSTDTQYF
clone_size: few; v_call: TRBV30; d_call: .; j_call: TRBJ2-7; cdr3_nt: TGTGCCTGGGGACCGTACTACGAGCAGTACTTC; cdr3_aa: CAWGPYYEQYF
clone_size: many; v_call: TRBV19; d_call: TRBD2; j_call: TRBJ2-2; cdr3_nt: TGTGCCAGTAGGCCACTCGTGGGACTAGCGGGAGTACGTGGCACCGGGGAGCTGTTTTTT; cdr3_aa: CASRPLVGLAGVRGTGELFF
clone_size: few; v_call: TRBV7-9; d_call: .; j_call: TRBJ2-7; cdr3_nt: TGTGCCAGCAGCTTAGCGTCAGGGCAGGGAAGCGACGAGCAGTACTTC; cdr3_aa: CASSLASGQGSDEQYF
clone_size: many; v_call: TRBV10-3; d_call: .; j_call: TRBJ2-1; cdr3_nt: TGTGCCATCAGCCGTAGCGGAGGAGACTACAATGAGCAGTTCTTC; cdr3_aa: CAISRSGGDYNEQFF
clone_size: many; v_call: TRBV5-4; d_call: .; j_call: TRBJ2-7; cdr3_nt: TGTGCCAGCAGCGCTGGGGTTTACGAGCAGTACTTC; cdr3_aa: CASSAGVYEQYF
clone_size: few; v_call: TRBV27; d_call: .; j_call: TRBJ2-3; cdr3_nt: TGTGCCAGCAGTTGGGGGGCTAGCACAGATACGCAGTATTTT; cdr3_aa: CASSWGASTDTQYF
clone_size: many; v_call: TRBV7-8; d_call: .; j_call: TRBJ1-5; cdr3_nt: TGTGCCAGCAGCCCGGGCAGGGGATATAGCAATCAGCCCCAGCATTTT; cdr3_aa: CASSPGRGYSNQPQHF
clone_size: many; v_call: TRBV5-1; d_call: .; j_call: TRBJ1-5; cdr3_nt: TGCGCCAGCAGTTGGACCACCGGGGGCGATCAGCCCCAGCATTTT; cdr3_aa: CASSWTTGGDQPQHF
clone_size: many; v_call: TRBV28; d_call: .; j_call: TRBJ1-1; cdr3_nt: TGTGCCAGCAGCGGGTGGGAGAACACTGAAGCTTTCTTT; cdr3_aa: CASSGWENTEAFF
clone_size: many; v_call: TRBV19; d_call: TRBD1; j_call: TRBJ2-5; cdr3_nt: TGTGCCAGTAGTACGCGAAAGACAGGGGTGGAGACCCAGTACTTC; cdr3_aa: CASSTRKTGVETQYF
clone_size: many; v_call: TRBV6-8; d_call: .; j_call: TRBJ1-6; cdr3_nt: TGTGCCAGCAGTTACTCGGGTGTGACAGGAGGCTATAATTCACCCCTCCACTTT; cdr3_aa: CASSYSGVTGGYNSPLHF
clone_size: many; v_call: TRBV12-3/TRBV12-4; d_call: .; j_call: TRBJ1-2; cdr3_nt: TGTGCCAGCAGTTTCGCAGGGAGAATTCTAGTCCCCACCTTC; cdr3_aa: CASSFAGRILVPTF
clone_size: many; v_call: TRBV6-6; d_call: TRBD1; j_call: TRBJ2-7; cdr3_nt: TGTGCCAGCGGAACCCCACAGGGGCAAATGGGGCAGTACTTC; cdr3_aa: CASGTPQGQMGQYF
clone_size: many; v_call: TRBV15; d_call: .; j_call: TRBJ2-2; cdr3_nt: TGTGCCACCAGCCGCCCCAGTGGAGGGGCGACGAACGTCGGGGAGCTGTTTTTT; cdr3_aa: CATSRPSGGATNVGELFF
clone_size: many; v_call: TRBV7-3; d_call: .; j_call: TRBJ2-3; cdr3_nt: TGTGCCAGCAGCTCTGGGGGTCTCCGGGGGCAGTATTTT; cdr3_aa: CASSSGGLRGQYF
clone_size: many; v_call: TRBV6-2/TRBV6-3; d_call: .; j_call: TRBJ2-3; cdr3_nt: TGTGCCAGCAGTCGTCCGGGGCGCGTGACAGATACGCAGTATTTT; cdr3_aa: CASSRPGRVTDTQYF
clone_size: .; v_call: TRBV4-2; d_call: .; j_call: TRBJ2-6; cdr3_nt: TGTGCCAGCAGCCAGGATCAGGGGTCGGGGGCCAACGTCCTGACTTTC; cdr3_aa: CASSQDQGSGANVLTF
clone_size: many; v_call: TRBV23-1; d_call: TRBD2; j_call: TRBJ2-7; cdr3_nt: TGCGCCAGCAGCCAGCGGGGTTCCTACGAGCAGTACTTC; cdr3_aa: CASSQRGSYEQYF
clone_size: many; v_call: TRBV12-3/TRBV12-4; d_call: TRBD1; j_call: TRBJ2-2; cdr3_nt: TGTGCCAGCAAGGGACAGGGGGACACCGGGGAGCTGTTTTTT; cdr3_aa: CASKGQGDTGELFF
clone_size: many; v_call: TRBV19; d_call: .; j_call: TRBJ2-2; cdr3_nt: TGTGCCAGTAGTATAACGCGGTACACCGGGGAGCTGTTTTTT; cdr3_aa: CASSITRYTGELFF
clone_size: many; v_call: TRBV14; d_call: .; j_call: TRBJ2-3; cdr3_nt: TGTGCCAGCAGCCAATACCTTGAGTTTAGCGGTGATTACGCCTACTTAAATACGCAGTATTTT; cdr3_aa: CASSQYLEFSGDYAYLNTQYF
clone_size: many; v_call: TRBV30; d_call: .; j_call: TRBJ2-6; cdr3_nt: TGTGCTCTCAATGGGGGTCCCGGGGCAAAATCCTACTCTGGGGCCAACGTCCTGACTTTC; cdr3_aa: CALNGGPGAKSYSGANVLTF
clone_size: many; v_call: TRBV20-1; d_call: .; j_call: TRBJ2-7; cdr3_nt: TGCAGTGCTACACCGAGGGCTTCTTACGAGCAGTACTTC; cdr3_aa: CSATPRASYEQYF
clone_size: .; v_call: TRBV3-1; d_call: .; j_call: TRBJ1-3; cdr3_nt: TGTGCCAGCAGCCAAGATCTGAACTCTGGAAACACCATATATTTT; cdr3_aa: CASSQDLNSGNTIYF
clone_size: many; v_call: TRBV4-1; d_call: TRBD1; j_call: TRBJ2-2; cdr3_nt: TGCGCCAGCAGCCAAGATCGGACAGGGTCATACGGGGAGCTGTTTTTT; cdr3_aa: CASSQDRTGSYGELFF
clone_size: many; v_call: TRBV20-1; d_call: TRBD1; j_call: TRBJ2-7; cdr3_nt: TGCAGTGCTAGAGTTAGGACAGGATCGAACTACGAGCAGTACTTC; cdr3_aa: CSARVRTGSNYEQYF
clone_size: many; v_call: TRBV4-1; d_call: .; j_call: TRBJ2-1; cdr3_nt: TGCGCCAGCAGCCAAGATCCGGGGTTCGGCTCCTACAATGAGCAGTTCTTC; cdr3_aa: CASSQDPGFGSYNEQFF
clone_size: many; v_call: TRBV29-1; d_call: .; j_call: TRBJ2-7; cdr3_nt: TGCAGCGTTCTCCAGCGGAACTCCTACGAGCAGTACTTC; cdr3_aa: CSVLQRNSYEQYF
clone_size: many; v_call: TRBV5-1; d_call: TRBD2; j_call: TRBJ2-1; cdr3_nt: TGCGCCAGCAGAAGCGTAGCGGGAGGGCCCAATGAGCAGTTCTTC; cdr3_aa: CASRSVAGGPNEQFF
clone_size: many; v_call: TRBV20-1; d_call: .; j_call: TRBJ1-2; cdr3_nt: TGCAGTGCTTCAACCTTCCCCCAGGGCGGGGACTATGGCTACACCTTC; cdr3_aa: CSASTFPQGGDYGYTF
clone_size: many; v_call: TRBV5-1; d_call: .; j_call: TRBJ2-7; cdr3_nt: TGCGCCAGCAGCATTGACAGTCCGCTGATCTACGAGCAGTACTTC; cdr3_aa: CASSIDSPLIYEQYF